This TCR beta chain was profiled in a study of CD8+ T cells in alopecia areata. The wider study: Oral tofacitinib (5 to 10 mg twice daily) was administered to treated patients.

Extraction and reverse transcription of RNA yielded cDNA as the sequencing template. Using immunoSEQ multiplex PCR, the repertoire was profiled, and TCRdb retains in-frame clones only, with some absent. The data show around 290,000 clones, roughly 60% seen once. Treatment in this sample: oral pan-JAK inhibitor, 5-10 mg twice daily. Lesional scalp punch biopsies and peripheral blood came from alopecia areata patients. V was clipped by 2 bases and J by 2 bases; unmatched bases: 8. The CDR3 contains 16 residues. CDR1 and CDR2 from the germline V gene are MNHEY and SVGAGI. Overall study results and limits: Administration of tofacitinib significantly diminished scalp clonality and expanded CD8+ clones within the top 100. In scalp and blood during tofacitinib, many expanded lesional clones persisted.

As concerns this clone: Its cognate antigen is unknown.

The material was CD4+ T cells sorted from blood, obtained at week 24, from a patient treated with tofacitinib. The sequence was obtained from a human donor with alopecia areata. The chain links TRBV6-5 to TRBJ2-7; 8 bases fit TRBD1. CDR3 region: CASSYAGTGLTYEQYF. Written as DNA, the CDR3 is TGTGCCAGCAGTTACGCCGGGACAGGCCTTACCTACGAGCAGTACTTC.